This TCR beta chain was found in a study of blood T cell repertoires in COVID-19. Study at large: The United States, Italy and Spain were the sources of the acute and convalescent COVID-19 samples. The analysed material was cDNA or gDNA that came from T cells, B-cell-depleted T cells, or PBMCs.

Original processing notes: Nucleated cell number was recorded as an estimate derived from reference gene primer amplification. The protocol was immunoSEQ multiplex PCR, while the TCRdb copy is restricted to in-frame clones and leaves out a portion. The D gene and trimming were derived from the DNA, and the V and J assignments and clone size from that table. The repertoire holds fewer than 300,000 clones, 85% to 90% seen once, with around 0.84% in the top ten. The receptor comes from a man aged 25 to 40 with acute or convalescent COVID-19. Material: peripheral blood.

CDR3 nucleotide sequence: TGTGCCAGTAGTTTGCCGGGGGGTTCGAACACTGAAGCTTTCTTT. Its protein is CASSLPGGSNTEAFF. This sequence joins TRBV19 and TRBJ1-1; D may be TRBD1 (5 bases). Trimming left V 5 bases short and J 1 base short, with 14 bases between. The CDR3 runs 15 residues. Germline V gene data show CDR1 as LNHDA and CDR2 as SQIVND (reference sequence).